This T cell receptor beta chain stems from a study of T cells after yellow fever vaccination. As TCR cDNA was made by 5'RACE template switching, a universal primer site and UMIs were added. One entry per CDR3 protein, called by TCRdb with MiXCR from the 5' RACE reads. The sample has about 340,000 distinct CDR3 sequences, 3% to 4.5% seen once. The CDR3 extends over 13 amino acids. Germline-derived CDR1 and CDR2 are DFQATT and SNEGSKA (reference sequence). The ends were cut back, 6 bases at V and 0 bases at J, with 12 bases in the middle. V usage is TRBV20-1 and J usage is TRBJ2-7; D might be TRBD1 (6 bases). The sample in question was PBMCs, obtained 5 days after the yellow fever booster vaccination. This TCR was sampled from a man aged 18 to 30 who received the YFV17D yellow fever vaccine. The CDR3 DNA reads TGCAGTGCAGACAGGCTAAGCTCCTACGAGCAGTACGTC. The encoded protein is CSADRLSSYEQYV.